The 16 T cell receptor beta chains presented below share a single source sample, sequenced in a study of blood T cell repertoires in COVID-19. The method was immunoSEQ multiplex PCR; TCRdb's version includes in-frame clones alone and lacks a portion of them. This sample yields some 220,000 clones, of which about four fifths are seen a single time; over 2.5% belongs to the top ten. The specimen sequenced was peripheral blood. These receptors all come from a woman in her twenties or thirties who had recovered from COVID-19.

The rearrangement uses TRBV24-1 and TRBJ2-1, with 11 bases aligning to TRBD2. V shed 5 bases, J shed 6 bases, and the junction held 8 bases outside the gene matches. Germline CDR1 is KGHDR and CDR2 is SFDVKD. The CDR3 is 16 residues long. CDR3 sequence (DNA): TGTGCCACCAGTGGTTCCGGGACTAGCGGAGTCAATGAGCAGTTCTTC. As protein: CATSGSGTSGVNEQFF.

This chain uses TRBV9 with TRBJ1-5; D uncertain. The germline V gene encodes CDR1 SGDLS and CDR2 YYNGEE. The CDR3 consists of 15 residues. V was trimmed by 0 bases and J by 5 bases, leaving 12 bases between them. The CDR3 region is CASSVDSRLDQPQHF. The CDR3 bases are TGTGCCAGCAGCGTAGACTCGCGTCTGGATCAGCCCCAGCATTTT.

Here the CDR3 reads CASSLAAGGRGYEQYF. As DNA, the CDR3 is TGTGCCAGCAGTTTGGCGGCGGGGGGAAGGGGCTACGAGCAGTACTTC. The chain recombines TRBV27 with TRBJ2-7, with TRBD2 identical over 8 bases. Looked up from germline, CDR1 is MNHEY and CDR2 is SMNVEV (reference sequence). The CDR3 is made up of 16 amino acids. J gave up 3 bases and V 3 bases, and 10 bases lay outside the gene matches.

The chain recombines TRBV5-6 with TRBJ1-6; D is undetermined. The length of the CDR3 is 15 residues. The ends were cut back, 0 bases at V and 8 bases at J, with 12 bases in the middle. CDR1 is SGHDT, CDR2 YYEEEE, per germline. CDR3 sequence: CASSLDPSLDSPLHF. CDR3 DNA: TGTGCCAGCAGCTTGGACCCCAGTCTGGATTCACCCCTCCACTTT.

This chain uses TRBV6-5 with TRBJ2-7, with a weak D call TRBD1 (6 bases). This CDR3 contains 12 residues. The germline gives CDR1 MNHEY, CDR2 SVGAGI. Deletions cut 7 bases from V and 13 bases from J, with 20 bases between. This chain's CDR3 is CASTSGAGTPYF. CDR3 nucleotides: TGTGCCAGCACCTCAGGGGCCGGGACCCCCTACTTC.

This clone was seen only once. The CDR3 DNA follows: TGTGCCAGCTCTAACCGGGACAGGGGTTCTGATACGCAGTATTTT. Protein sequence: CASSNRDRGSDTQYF. The chain employs TRBV6-5 and TRBJ2-3, with TRBD1 matching 10 bases. From germline, CDR1 is MNHEY and CDR2 SVGAGI. The ends lost 8 bases at V and 6 bases at J; junction bases unmatched: 11. This CDR3 contains 15 residues.

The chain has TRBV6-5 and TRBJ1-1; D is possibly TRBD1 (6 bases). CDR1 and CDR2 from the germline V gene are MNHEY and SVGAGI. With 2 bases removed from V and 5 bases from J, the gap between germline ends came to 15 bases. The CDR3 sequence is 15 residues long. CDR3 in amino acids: CASSYALEGGTEAFF. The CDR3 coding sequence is TGTGCCAGCAGTTACGCTCTTGAGGGGGGGACTGAAGCTTTCTTT.

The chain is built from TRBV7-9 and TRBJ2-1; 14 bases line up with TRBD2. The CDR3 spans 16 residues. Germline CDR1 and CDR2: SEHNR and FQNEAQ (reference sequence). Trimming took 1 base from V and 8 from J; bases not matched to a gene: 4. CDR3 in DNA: TGTGCCAGCAGCTTAGTGGGACTAGCGGGAGCGGATGAGCAGTTCTTC. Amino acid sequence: CASSLVGLAGADEQFF. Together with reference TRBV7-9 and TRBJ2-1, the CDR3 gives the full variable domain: DTGVSQNPRHKITKRGQNVTFRCDPISEHNRLYWYRQTLGQGPEFLTYFQNEAQLEKSRLLSDRFSAERPKGSFSTLEIQRTEQGDSAMYLCASSLVGLAGADEQFFGPGTRLTVL.

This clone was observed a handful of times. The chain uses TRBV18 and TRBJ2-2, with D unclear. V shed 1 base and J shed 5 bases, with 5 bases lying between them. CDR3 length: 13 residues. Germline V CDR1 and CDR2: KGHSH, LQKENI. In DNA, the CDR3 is TGTGCCAGCTCACCACTGGAGACCGGGGAGCTGTTTTTT. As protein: CASSPLETGELFF.

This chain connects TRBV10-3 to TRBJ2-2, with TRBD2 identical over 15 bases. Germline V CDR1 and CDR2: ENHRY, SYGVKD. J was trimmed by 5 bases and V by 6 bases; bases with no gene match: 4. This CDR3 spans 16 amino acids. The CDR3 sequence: CAISAGLAGGTGELFF. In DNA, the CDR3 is TGTGCCATCAGCGCTGGACTAGCGGGGGGGACCGGGGAGCTGTTTTTT.

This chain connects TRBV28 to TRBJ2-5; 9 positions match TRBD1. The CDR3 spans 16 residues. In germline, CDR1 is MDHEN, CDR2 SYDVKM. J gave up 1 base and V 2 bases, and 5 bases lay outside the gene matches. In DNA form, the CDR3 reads TGTGCCAGCAGTTTAGGGGACAGGGCCCCCCAAGAGACCCAGTACTTC. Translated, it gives CASSLGDRAPQETQYF.

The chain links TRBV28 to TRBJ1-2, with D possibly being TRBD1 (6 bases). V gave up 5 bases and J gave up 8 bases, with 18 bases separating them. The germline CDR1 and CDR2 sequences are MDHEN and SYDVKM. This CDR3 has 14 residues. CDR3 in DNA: TGTGCCAGCAGTGAAGGGACAAACACTTTAGGCTACACCTTC. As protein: CASSEGTNTLGYTF.

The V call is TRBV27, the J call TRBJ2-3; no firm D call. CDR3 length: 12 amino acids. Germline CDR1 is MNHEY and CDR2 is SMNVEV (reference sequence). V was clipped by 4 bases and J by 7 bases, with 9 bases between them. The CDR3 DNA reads TGTGCCAGCAGTTCCTACGGTTATACGCAGTATTTT. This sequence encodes CASSSYGYTQYF.

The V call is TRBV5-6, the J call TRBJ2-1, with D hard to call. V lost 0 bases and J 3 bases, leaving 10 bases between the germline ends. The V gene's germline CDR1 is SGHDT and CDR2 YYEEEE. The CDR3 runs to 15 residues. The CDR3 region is CASSLGVTGYNEQFF. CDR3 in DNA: TGTGCCAGCAGCTTGGGCGTGACGGGCTACAATGAGCAGTTCTTC.

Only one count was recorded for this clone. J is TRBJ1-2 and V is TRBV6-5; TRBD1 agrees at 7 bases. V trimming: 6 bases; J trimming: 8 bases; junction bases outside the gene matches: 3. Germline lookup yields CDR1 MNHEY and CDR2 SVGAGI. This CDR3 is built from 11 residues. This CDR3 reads CASRTGMGYTF. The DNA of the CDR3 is TGTGCCAGCAGGACAGGGATGGGCTACACCTTC.

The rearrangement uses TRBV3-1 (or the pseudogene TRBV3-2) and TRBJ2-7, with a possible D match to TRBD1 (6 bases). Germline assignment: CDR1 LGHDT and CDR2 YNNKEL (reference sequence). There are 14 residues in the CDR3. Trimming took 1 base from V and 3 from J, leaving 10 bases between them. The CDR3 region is CASSQAEGDYEQYF. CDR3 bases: TGTGCCAGCAGCCAAGCTGAGGGGGACTACGAGCAGTACTTC.